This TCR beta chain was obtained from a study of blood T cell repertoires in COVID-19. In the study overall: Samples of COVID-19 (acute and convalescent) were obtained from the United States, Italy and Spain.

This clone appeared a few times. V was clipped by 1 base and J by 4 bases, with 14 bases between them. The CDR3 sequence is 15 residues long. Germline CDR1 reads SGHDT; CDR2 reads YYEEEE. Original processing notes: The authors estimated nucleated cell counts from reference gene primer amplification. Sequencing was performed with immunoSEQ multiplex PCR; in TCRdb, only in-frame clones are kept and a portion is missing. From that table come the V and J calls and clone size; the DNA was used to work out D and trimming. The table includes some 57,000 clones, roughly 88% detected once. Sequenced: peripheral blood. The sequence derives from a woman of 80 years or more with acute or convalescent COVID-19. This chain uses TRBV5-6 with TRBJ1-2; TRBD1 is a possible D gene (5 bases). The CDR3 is CASSLRLHGGYGYTF. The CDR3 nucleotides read TGTGCCAGCAGCTTGAGGCTGCACGGGGGCTATGGCTACACCTTC.